The 17 T cell receptor beta chains presented below share a single source sample, sequenced in a study of cytomegalovirus exposure and HLA in healthy donors. The PCR ran on 60 Vbeta and 13 Jbeta primers. This table comes from immunoSEQ multiplex PCR, and its TCRdb copy is limited to in-frame clones, with some not included. The sample holds 150,000 to 200,000 clones, approximately 70% seen once. What was sequenced was PBMCs. The receptors derive from a man aged 35-49 years in good health and CMV-seropositive.

CDR3 bases: TGTGCCAGCAGCTCCACTAGCGGGGGGATCACAGATACGCAGTATTTT. Its protein is CASSSTSGGITDTQYF. The chain has TRBV11-1 and TRBJ2-3; 12 bases align to TRBD2. Germline values: CDR1 SGHAT, CDR2 FQDESV (reference sequence). CDR3 length: 16 amino acids. After removal of 4 bases from V and 2 bases from J, the junction contained 4 bases not matched to a gene.

The genes are TRBV2 and TRBJ2-3; 7 positions agree with TRBD1. The CDR3 contains 16 residues. V shed 5 bases and J 0 bases; nucleotides not matched to a gene: 8. The germline V gene encodes CDR1 SNHLY and CDR2 FYNNEI. The CDR3 nucleotides are TGTGCCAGCAGTCCATTACAGGGGCTAAGCACAGATACGCAGTATTTT. Translating it yields CASSPLQGLSTDTQYF.

V usage is TRBV7-2 and J usage is TRBJ2-7; D not certain. CDR1 and CDR2 (germline): SGHTA, FQGNSA. Trimming pared 2 bases from V and 0 bases from J, leaving 8 bases between. The CDR3 extends over 14 amino acids. This CDR3 reads CASSLNGDSYEQYF. The CDR3 nucleotides read TGTGCCAGCAGCTTAAACGGTGACTCCTACGAGCAGTACTTC.

V usage is TRBV7-8 and J usage is TRBJ1-2; 10 bases map to TRBD1. The CDR3 covers 14 residues. The V gene end was trimmed by 5 bases and the J gene end by 6 bases; junction bases not matched to a gene: 6. Germline V CDR1 and CDR2: SGHVS, FQNEAQ. CDR3 amino acids: CASSRGTGVHGYTF. The CDR3 DNA reads as TGTGCCAGCAGCCGTGGGACAGGGGTTCATGGCTACACCTTC.

The rearrangement joins TRBV6-1 to TRBJ1-1; a possible D gene is TRBD1 (6 bases). Germline-derived CDR1 and CDR2 are MNHNS and SASEGT. The CDR3 loop spans 14 amino acids. With 6 bases removed from V and 1 base from J, the gap between germline ends came to 12 bases. In DNA form, the CDR3 reads TGTGCCAGCAGATGGGGGCTAGCGAACACTGAAGCTTTCTTT. Encoded protein: CASRWGLANTEAFF.

The gene calls are TRBV5-1 and TRBJ2-3; no definite D call. Germline V gene lookup returns CDR1 SGHRS and CDR2 YFSETQ. The CDR3 contains 15 residues. V lost 4 bases and J lost 0, with 12 bases in between. The CDR3 sequence: CASSLRVASTDTQYF. In DNA, the CDR3 is TGCGCCAGCAGCCTACGGGTCGCTAGCACAGATACGCAGTATTTT.

The chain recombines TRBV7-2 with TRBJ2-5, with a tentative D call TRBD1 (6 bases). Per the germline V gene, CDR1 is SGHTA and CDR2 is FQGNSA. The CDR3 is 15 residues long. V was pared by 2 bases and J by 2 bases, with 12 bases between. CDR3 sequence: CASSLSRGRQETQYF. In DNA form, the CDR3 reads TGTGCCAGCAGCTTATCGAGGGGGAGACAAGAGACCCAGTACTTC.

J is TRBJ2-7 and V is TRBV19, with 7 bases fitting TRBD1. The CDR3 has 15 amino acids. The ends lost 1 base at V and 0 bases at J; junction bases unmatched: 3. CDR1 and CDR2 from the germline V gene are LNHDA and SQIVND (reference sequence). The CDR3 region is CASSIAPGGSYEQYF. DNA of the CDR3: TGTGCCAGTAGTATAGCGCCAGGGGGCTCCTACGAGCAGTACTTC.

Only a few counts were recorded for this clone. The rearrangement uses TRBV4-3 and TRBJ1-2; 9 bases agree with TRBD1. After removal of 4 bases from V and 6 bases from J, the junction contained 3 bases not matched to a gene. Germline CDR1 is LGHNA and CDR2 is YSLEER. The CDR3 contains 13 residues. The CDR3 is CASSPRTGDGYTF. The CDR3, as DNA: TGCGCCAGCAGCCCCCGGACAGGGGATGGCTACACCTTC.

This clone was observed once. The chain employs TRBV7-9 and TRBJ1-2; the D gene is possibly TRBD1 (5 bases). The CDR3 runs 13 residues. CDR1 and CDR2 from the germline V gene are SEHNR and FQNEAQ (reference sequence). V lost 1 base, J lost 8 bases, and 11 bases lay in between. CDR3 coding DNA: TGTGCCAGCAGCTTAGTAACAGGTGGGGGCTACACCTTC. Its protein product is CASSLVTGGGYTF.

The chain combines TRBV10-1 with TRBJ1-5, with TRBD1 as a possible D gene (5 bases). The V end lost 2 bases, the J end lost 4 bases, and 9 bases lay between the germline ends. The germline V gene has CDR1 WNHNN and CDR2 SYGVQD (reference sequence). The CDR3 has 14 residues. As DNA, the CDR3 is TGCGCCAGCAGTGAGCCCAGGGCAAATCAGCCCCAGCATTTT. The encoded protein is CASSEPRANQPQHF.

Concerning this clone itself: The same CDR3 also results from other DNA sequences found in this sample. The V gene is TRBV6-4, the J gene TRBJ1-2; 8 nucleotides match TRBD1. The CDR3 runs to 12 residues. The junction had 8 bases not matched to a gene; V was cut back by 8 bases and J by 9 bases. Germline V lookup: CDR1 MRHNA, CDR2 SNTAGT. CDR3 amino acids: CASGGTGGRYTF. CDR3 nucleotide sequence: TGTGCCAGCGGGGGGACAGGCGGGCGCTACACCTTC.

The rearrangement uses TRBV5-6 and TRBJ2-2, with 10 positions matching TRBD2. There are 16 residues in the CDR3. From germline, CDR1 is SGHDT and CDR2 YYEEEE. The trim removed 5 bases at V and 1 base at J, leaving 5 bases unmatched. CDR3 sequence reads: CASSSGLAVNTGELFF. As DNA, the CDR3 is TGTGCCAGCAGTTCTGGACTAGCGGTGAACACCGGGGAGCTGTTTTTT.

The rearrangement joins TRBV6-1 to TRBJ1-1; maybe TRBD1 (6 bases). Germline CDR1 is MNHNS and CDR2 is SASEGT. The CDR3 sequence is 15 residues long. Trimming pared 3 bases from V and 5 bases from J, leaving 16 bases between. Here the CDR3 reads CASSEGGGGGTEAFF. DNA for the CDR3: TGTGCCAGCAGTGAGGGCGGGGGCGGGGGGACTGAAGCTTTCTTT.

The CDR3 DNA is TGTGCCAGCAGCTTAGAGGGGAACCAAGAGACCCAGTACTTC. Translated, it gives CASSLEGNQETQYF. The J gene is TRBJ2-5, the V gene TRBV7-9; tentative D call: TRBD1 (5 bases). CDR3 size: 14 residues. Germline loops: CDR1 SEHNR, CDR2 FQNEAQ (reference sequence). Trimming cost V 1 base and J 0 bases, with 6 bases left between them.

This clone came up a few times. The chain employs TRBV7-2 and TRBJ2-7; D may be TRBD2 (6 bases). V was clipped by 7 bases and J by 4 bases, with 14 bases between them. Per the germline V gene, CDR1 is SGHTA and CDR2 is FQGNSA. CDR3 size: 13 residues. The DNA for the CDR3 is TGTGCCAGCACCGAGGGAGGATGGTACGAGCAGTACTTC. It translates to CASTEGGWYEQYF. Drawing the rest from reference TRBV7-2 and TRBJ2-7, the complete variable domain is GAGVSQSPSNKVTEKGKDVELRCDPISGHTALYWYRQSLGQGLEFLIYFQGNSAPDKSGLPSDRFSAERTGGSVSTLTIQRTQQEDSAVYLCASTEGGWYEQYFGPGTRLTVT.

The J gene is TRBJ1-2, the V gene TRBV19; 8 nucleotides match TRBD1. Germline CDR1 reads LNHDA; CDR2 reads SQIVND (reference sequence). V lost 0 bases, J lost 6 bases, and 3 bases stayed unmatched. The CDR3 length is 14 residues. CDR3 bases: TGTGCCAGTAGTATAGATCTGACAGGGGATGGCTACACCTTC. This gives the protein CASSIDLTGDGYTF.